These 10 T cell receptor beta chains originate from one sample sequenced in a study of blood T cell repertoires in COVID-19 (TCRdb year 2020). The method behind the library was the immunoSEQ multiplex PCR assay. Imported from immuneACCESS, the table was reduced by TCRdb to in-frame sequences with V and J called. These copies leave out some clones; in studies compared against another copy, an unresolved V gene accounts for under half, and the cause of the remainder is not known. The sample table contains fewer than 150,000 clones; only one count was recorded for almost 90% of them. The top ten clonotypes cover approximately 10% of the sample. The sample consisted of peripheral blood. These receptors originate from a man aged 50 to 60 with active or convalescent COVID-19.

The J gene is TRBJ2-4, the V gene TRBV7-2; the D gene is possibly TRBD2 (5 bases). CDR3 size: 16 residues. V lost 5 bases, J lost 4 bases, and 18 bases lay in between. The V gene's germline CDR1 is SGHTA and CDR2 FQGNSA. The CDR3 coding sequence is TGTGCCAGCAGCCAACTCATCAGGTCGGGGAAAAACATTCAGTACTTC. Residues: CASSQLIRSGKNIQYF. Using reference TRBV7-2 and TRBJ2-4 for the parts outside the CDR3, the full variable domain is GAGVSQSPSNKVTEKGKDVELRCDPISGHTALYWYRQSLGQGLEFLIYFQGNSAPDKSGLPSDRFSAERTGGSVSTLTIQRTQQEDSAVYLCASSQLIRSGKNIQYFGAGTRLSVL.

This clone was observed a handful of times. CDR3 DNA: TGTGCCAGCAGCACCGTAGGGACAGGGGGGTCCTACGAGCAGTACTTC. Residues: CASSTVGTGGSYEQYF. The rearrangement joins TRBV9 to TRBJ2-7; TRBD1 matches at 11 bases. J gave up 1 base and V 4 bases, and 7 bases lay outside the gene matches. Germline-derived CDR1 and CDR2 are SGDLS and YYNGEE. CDR3 length equals 16 residues.

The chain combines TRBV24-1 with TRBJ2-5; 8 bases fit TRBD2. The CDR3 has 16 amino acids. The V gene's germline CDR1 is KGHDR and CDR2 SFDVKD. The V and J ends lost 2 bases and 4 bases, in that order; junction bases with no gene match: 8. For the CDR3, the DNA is TGTGCCACCAGTGATTCACCGGGGGGGGTCCGAGAGACCCAGTACTTC. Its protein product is CATSDSPGGVRETQYF.

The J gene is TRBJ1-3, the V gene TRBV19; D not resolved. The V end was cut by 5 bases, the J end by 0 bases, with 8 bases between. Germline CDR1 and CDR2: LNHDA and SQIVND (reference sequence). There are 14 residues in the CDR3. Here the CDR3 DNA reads TGTGCCAGTAGTGCAAAGAGCTCTGGAAACACCATATATTTT. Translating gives CASSAKSSGNTIYF.

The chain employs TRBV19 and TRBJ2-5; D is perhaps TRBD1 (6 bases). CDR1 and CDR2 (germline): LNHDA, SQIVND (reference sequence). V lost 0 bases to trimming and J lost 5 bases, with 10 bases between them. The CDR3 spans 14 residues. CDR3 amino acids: CASSIDRDTETQYF. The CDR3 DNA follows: TGTGCCAGTAGTATAGACCGGGACACGGAGACCCAGTACTTC.

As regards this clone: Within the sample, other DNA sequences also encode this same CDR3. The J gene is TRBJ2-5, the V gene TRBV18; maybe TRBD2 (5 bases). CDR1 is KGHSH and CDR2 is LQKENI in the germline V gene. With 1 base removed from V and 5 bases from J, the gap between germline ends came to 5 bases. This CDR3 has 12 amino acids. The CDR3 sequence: CASSPRRETQYF. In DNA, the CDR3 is TGTGCCAGCTCACCACGGAGGGAGACCCAGTACTTC.

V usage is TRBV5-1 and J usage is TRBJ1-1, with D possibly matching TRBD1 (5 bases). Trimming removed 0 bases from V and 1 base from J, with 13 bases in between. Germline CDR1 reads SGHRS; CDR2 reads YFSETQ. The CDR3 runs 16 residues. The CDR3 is CASSLGLTDPNTEAFF. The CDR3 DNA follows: TGCGCCAGCAGCTTGGGACTGACAGACCCGAACACTGAAGCTTTCTTT.

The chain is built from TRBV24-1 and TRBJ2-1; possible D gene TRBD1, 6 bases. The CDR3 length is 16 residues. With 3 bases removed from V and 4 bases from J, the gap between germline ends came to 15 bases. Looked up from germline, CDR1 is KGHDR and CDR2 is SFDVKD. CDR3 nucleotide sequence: TGTGCCACCAGTGATGTGACCGGGACACTATACAATGAGCAGTTCTTC. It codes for CATSDVTGTLYNEQFF.

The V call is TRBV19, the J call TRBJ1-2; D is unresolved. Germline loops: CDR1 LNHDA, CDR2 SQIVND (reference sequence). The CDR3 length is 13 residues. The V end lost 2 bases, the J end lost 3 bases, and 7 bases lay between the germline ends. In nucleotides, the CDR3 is TGTGCCAGTAGTATAAGGGAGGACTATGGCTACACCTTC. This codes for CASSIREDYGYTF. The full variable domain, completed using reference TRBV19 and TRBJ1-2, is DGGITQSPKYLFRKEGQNVTLSCEQNLNHDAMYWYRQDPGQGLRLIYYSQIVNDFQKGDIAEGYSVSREKKESFPLTVTSAQKNPTAFYLCASSIREDYGYTFGSGTRLTVV.

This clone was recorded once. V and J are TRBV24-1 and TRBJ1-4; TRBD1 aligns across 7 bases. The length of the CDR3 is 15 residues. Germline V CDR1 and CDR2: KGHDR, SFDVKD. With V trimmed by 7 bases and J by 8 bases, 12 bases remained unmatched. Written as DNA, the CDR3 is TGTGCCACCAGGCTCACAGGGGAGGTCGAGGAAAAACTGTTTTTT. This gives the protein CATRLTGEVEEKLFF.